The TCR beta chain described here comes from a study of blood T cell repertoires in COVID-19. About the study: Italy, Spain and the United States were the sources of the convalescent and acute COVID-19 samples. The cDNA or gDNA used as material had been derived from T cells, B-cell-depleted T cells, or PBMCs.

The germline V gene has CDR1 SGHRS and CDR2 YFSETQ. V was pared by 2 bases and J by 4 bases, with 2 bases of the junction left unmatched. This CDR3 spans 15 amino acids. In the authors' workflow: Amplification of reference gene primers was used by the study to estimate nucleated cell counts. Sequencing used immunoSEQ multiplex PCR; TCRdb keeps in-frame clones, though not all of them. That table gives V, J and clone size, and the DNA gave D and trimming. The repertoire holds 45,000 to 65,000 clones, about 82% seen once, with around 4% in the top ten. The chain uses TRBV5-1 and TRBJ2-2; 10 positions agree with TRBD1. The TCR comes from a man aged 80 or over with active COVID-19. Source material: peripheral blood. CDR3 sequence reads: CASSFGQGGTGELFF. CDR3 nucleotide sequence: TGCGCCAGCAGCTTTGGACAGGGGGGCACCGGGGAGCTGTTTTTT.